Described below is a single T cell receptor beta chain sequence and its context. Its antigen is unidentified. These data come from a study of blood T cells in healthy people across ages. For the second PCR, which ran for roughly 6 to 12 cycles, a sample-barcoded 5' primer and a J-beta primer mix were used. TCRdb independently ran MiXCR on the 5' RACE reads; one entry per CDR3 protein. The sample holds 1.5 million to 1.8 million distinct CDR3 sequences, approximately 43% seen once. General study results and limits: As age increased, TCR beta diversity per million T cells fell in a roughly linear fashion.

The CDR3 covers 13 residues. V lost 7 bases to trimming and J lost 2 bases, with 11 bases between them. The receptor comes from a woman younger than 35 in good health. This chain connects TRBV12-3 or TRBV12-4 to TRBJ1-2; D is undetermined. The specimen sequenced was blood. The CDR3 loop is CASTPSPNYGYTF. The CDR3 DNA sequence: TGTGCCAGCACCCCAAGCCCAAACTATGGCTACACCTTC.